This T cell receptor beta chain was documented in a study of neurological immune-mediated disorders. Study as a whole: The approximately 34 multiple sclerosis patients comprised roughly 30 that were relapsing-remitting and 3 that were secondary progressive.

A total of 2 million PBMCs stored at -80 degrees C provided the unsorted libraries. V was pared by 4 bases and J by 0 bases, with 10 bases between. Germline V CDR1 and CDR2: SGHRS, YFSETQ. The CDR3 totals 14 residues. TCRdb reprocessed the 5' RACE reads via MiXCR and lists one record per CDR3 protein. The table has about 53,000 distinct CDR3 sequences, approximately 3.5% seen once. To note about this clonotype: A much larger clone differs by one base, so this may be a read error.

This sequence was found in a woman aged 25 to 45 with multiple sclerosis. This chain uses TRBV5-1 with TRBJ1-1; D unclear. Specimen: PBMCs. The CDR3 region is CASSASAMNTEAFF. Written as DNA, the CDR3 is TGCGCCAGCAGCGCCAGTGCTATGAACACTGAAGCTTTCTTT.